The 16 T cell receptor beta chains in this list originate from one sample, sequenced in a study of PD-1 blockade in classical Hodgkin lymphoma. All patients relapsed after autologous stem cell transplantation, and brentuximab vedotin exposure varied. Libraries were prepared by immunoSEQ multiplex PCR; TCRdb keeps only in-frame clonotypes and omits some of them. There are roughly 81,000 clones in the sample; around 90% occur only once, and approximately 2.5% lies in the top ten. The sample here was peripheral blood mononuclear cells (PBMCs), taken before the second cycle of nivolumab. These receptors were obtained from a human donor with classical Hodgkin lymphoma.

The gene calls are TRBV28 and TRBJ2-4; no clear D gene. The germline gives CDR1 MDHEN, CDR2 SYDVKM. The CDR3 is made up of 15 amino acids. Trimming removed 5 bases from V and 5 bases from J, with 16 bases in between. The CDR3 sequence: CASSRMRTGQNIQYF. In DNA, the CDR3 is TGTGCCAGCAGTAGGATGAGGACGGGTCAAAACATTCAGTACTTC.

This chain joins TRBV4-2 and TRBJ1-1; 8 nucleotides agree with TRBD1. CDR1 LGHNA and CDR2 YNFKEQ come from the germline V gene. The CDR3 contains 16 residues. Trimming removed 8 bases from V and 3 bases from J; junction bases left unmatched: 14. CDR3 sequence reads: CASASPRTGRDTEAFF. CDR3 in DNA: TGTGCCAGCGCCTCGCCCCGGACAGGGAGGGACACTGAAGCTTTCTTT.

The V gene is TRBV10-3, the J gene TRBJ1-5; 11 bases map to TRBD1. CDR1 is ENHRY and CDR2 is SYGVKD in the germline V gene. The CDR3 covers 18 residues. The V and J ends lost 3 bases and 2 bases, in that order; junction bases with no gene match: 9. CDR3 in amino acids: CAISEPRTGGFGNQPQHF. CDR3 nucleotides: TGTGCCATCAGTGAACCCCGGACAGGGGGCTTCGGCAATCAGCCCCAGCATTTT.

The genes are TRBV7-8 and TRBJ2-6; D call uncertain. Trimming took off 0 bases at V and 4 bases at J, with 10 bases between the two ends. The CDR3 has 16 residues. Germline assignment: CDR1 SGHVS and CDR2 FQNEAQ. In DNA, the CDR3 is TGTGCCAGCAGCTTAGCGGGTTCCCCGGGGGCCAACGTCCTGACTTTC. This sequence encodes CASSLAGSPGANVLTF.

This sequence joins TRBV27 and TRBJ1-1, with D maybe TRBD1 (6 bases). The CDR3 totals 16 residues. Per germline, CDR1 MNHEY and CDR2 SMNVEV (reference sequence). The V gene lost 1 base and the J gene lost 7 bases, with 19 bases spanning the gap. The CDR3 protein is CASSLLLAEGEVEAFF. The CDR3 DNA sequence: TGTGCCAGCAGTTTATTACTCGCAGAGGGGGAGGTTGAAGCTTTCTTT.

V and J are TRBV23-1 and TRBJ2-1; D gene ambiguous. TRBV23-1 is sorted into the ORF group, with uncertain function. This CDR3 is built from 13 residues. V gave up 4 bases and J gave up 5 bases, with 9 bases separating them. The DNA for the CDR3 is TGCGCCAGCAGTCCAACCCCGGACAATGAGCAGTTCTTC. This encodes CASSPTPDNEQFF.

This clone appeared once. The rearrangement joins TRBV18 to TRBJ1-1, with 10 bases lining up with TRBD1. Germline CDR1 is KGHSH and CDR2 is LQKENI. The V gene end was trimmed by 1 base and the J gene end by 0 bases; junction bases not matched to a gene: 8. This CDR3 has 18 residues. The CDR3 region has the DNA TGTGCCAGCTCACCACGGTTACCGGGACAGGGGATGAACACTGAAGCTTTCTTT. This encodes CASSPRLPGQGMNTEAFF.

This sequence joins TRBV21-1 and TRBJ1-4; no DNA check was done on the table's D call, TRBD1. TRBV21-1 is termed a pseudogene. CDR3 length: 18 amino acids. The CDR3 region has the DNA TGTGCCAGCAGTCCCACAGGGGGCGACGGGAATCCTAATGAAAAACTGTTTTTT. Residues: CASSPTGGDGNPNEKLFF.

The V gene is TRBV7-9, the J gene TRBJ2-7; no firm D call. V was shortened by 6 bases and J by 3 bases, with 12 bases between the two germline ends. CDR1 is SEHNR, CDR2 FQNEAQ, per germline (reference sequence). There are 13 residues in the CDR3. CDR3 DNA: TGTGCCAGCAGAGCAAGCTACAACTACGAGCAGTACTTC. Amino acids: CASRASYNYEQYF.

The CDR3 here is CASSLEVGRVPFTSGANVLTF. Written as DNA, the CDR3 is TGCGCCAGCAGCTTGGAGGTCGGTCGGGTCCCATTCACTTCTGGGGCCAACGTCCTGACTTTC. This chain links TRBV5-1 with TRBJ2-6, with unresolved D. Germline V gene data show CDR1 as SGHRS and CDR2 as YFSETQ. V lost 0 bases, J lost 1 base, and 23 bases lay in between. The CDR3 is made up of 21 amino acids. The full variable domain, its missing parts supplied by reference TRBV5-1 and TRBJ2-6, is KAGVTQTPRYLIKTRGQQVTLSCSPISGHRSVSWYQQTPGQGLQFLFEYFSETQRNKGNFPGRFSGRQFSNSRSEMNVSTLELGDSALYLCASSLEVGRVPFTSGANVLTFGAGSRLTVL.

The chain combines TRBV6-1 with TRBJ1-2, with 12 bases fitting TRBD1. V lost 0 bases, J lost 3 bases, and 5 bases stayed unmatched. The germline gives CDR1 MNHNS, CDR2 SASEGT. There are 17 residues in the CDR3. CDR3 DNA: TGTGCCAGCAGTGAAGCGGGTGGGACAGGGGGCGACTATGGCTACACCTTC. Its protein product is CASSEAGGTGGDYGYTF.

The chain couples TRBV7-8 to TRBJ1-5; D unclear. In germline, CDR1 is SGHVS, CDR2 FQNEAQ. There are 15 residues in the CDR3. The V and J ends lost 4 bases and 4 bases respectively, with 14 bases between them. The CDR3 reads CASSSMAGVNQPQHF. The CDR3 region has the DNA TGTGCCAGCAGCTCGATGGCCGGGGTAAATCAGCCCCAGCATTTT. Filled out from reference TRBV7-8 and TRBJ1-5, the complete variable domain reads GAGVSQSPRYKVAKRGQDVALRCDPISGHVSLFWYQQALGQGPEFLTYFQNEAQLDKSGLPSDRFFAERPEGSVSTLKIQRTQQEDSAVYLCASSSMAGVNQPQHFGDGTRLSIL.

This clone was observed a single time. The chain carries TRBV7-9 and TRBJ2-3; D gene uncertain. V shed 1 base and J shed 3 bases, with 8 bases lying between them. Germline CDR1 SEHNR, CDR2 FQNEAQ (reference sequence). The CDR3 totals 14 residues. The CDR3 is CASSLVGKTDTQYF. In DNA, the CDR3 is TGTGCCAGCAGCTTAGTTGGGAAAACAGATACGCAGTATTTT.

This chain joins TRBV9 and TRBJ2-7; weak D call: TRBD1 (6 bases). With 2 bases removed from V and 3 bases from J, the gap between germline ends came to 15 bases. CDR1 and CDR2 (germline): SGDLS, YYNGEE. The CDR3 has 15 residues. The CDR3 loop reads CASSVGQSTGYEQYF. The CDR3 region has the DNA TGTGCCAGCAGCGTGGGACAAAGCACCGGCTACGAGCAGTACTTC. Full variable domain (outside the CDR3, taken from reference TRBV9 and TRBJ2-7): DSGVTQTPKHLITATGQRVTLRCSPRSGDLSVYWYQQSLDQGLQFLIQYYNGEERAKGNILERFSAQQFPDLHSELNLSSLELGDSALYFCASSVGQSTGYEQYFGPGTRLTVT.

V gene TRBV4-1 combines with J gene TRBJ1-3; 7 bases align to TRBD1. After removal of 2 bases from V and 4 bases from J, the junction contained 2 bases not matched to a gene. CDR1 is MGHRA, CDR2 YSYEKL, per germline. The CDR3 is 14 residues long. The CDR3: CASSQQGGGNTIYF. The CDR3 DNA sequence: TGCGCCAGCAGCCAACAGGGGGGCGGAAACACCATATATTTT.

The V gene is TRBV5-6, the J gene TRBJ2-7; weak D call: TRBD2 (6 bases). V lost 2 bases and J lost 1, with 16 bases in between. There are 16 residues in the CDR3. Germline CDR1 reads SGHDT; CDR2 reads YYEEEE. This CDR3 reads CASSFFGGALSYEQYF. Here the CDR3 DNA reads TGTGCCAGCAGCTTTTTCGGGGGAGCCTTGTCCTACGAGCAGTACTTC.